Following are 17 T cell receptor beta chains from one sample sequenced in a study of blood T cell repertoires in COVID-19. Libraries were prepared by immunoSEQ multiplex PCR; TCRdb keeps only in-frame clonotypes and omits some of them. Seen here are about 270,000 clones, roughly nine tenths observed once, and the top ten hold under 3.5%. The sample comprised PBMCs or T cells enriched from blood (not recorded which). The source of these receptors is a woman aged 45-59 years who had recovered from COVID-19.

The chain links TRBV9 to TRBJ1-2; TRBD1 matches at 7 bases. CDR1 is SGDLS and CDR2 is YYNGEE in the germline V gene. This CDR3 is 16 amino acids long. The J segment lost 0 bases and the V segment lost 0 bases, leaving 5 bases of the junction unmatched. The CDR3 DNA reads TGTGCCAGCAGCGTAGACCTTGACAGGGCTAACTATGGCTACACCTTC. Residues: CASSVDLDRANYGYTF.

The chain has TRBV19 and TRBJ1-1; TRBD1 is a possible D gene (6 bases). Trimming shortened V by 6 bases and J by 6 bases, and 17 bases separated the two germline ends. Germline lookup yields CDR1 LNHDA and CDR2 SQIVND (reference sequence). This CDR3 has 14 residues. The CDR3 nucleotides are TGTGCCAGTAGCCAAACAGGGACCCACCCTGAAGCTTTCTTT. This codes for CASSQTGTHPEAFF.

The V call is TRBV30, the J call TRBJ1-5, with unresolved D. With 0 bases removed from V and 10 bases from J, the gap between germline ends came to 10 bases. Germline CDR1 and CDR2: GTSNPN and SVGIG (reference sequence). The CDR3 covers 12 residues. In nucleotides, the CDR3 is TGTGCCTGGAGTGTAAAGACATCACCCCAGCATTTT. Its translation is CAWSVKTSPQHF.

The chain links TRBV6-5 to TRBJ1-2; D remains unclear. The germline V gene encodes CDR1 MNHEY and CDR2 SVGAGI. The CDR3 has 12 amino acids. Trimming pared 8 bases from V and 3 bases from J, leaving 10 bases between. The CDR3 region has the DNA TGTGCCAGCTGTACAGAATACTATGGCTACACCTTC. It specifies CASCTEYYGYTF.

CDR3 DNA: TGTGCCACCAGCGGTAGCGGTTACAATGAGCAGTTCTTC. It encodes CATSGSGYNEQFF. The rearrangement uses TRBV15 and TRBJ2-1, with D perhaps TRBD2 (6 bases). Between the trimmed V and J ends, which lost 5 bases and 4 bases, there was a span of 9 bases. Germline V gives CDR1 LNHNV, CDR2 YYDKDF (reference sequence). The CDR3 length is 13 residues.

In its sample, this clone was seen once. This chain links TRBV20-1 with TRBJ2-1, with D possibly TRBD2 on 6 matching bases. With 3 bases removed from V and 6 bases from J, the gap between germline ends came to 12 bases. Looked up from germline, CDR1 is DFQATT and CDR2 is SNEGSKA (reference sequence). The CDR3 loop spans 13 amino acids. The CDR3 DNA reads as TGCAGTGCTAGTACTAGCCCCGGCAATGAGCAGTTCTTC. This codes for CSASTSPGNEQFF.

V gene TRBV4-2 combines with J gene TRBJ2-3; tentatively, D is TRBD1 (5 bases). CDR3 length: 18 residues. The germline V gene encodes CDR1 LGHNA and CDR2 YNFKEQ. V lost 2 bases and J lost 1, with 19 bases in between. CDR3 sequence reads: CASSQPTPTQGRTDTQYF. The CDR3 DNA sequence: TGTGCCAGCAGCCAACCCACGCCGACCCAGGGCCGCACAGATACGCAGTATTTT.

This chain uses TRBV10-3 with TRBJ2-3; 14 nucleotides match TRBD2. Trimming at V came to 6 bases and at J to 1 base, leaving 3 bases not matched to a gene. Germline assignment: CDR1 ENHRY and CDR2 SYGVKD. This CDR3 spans 16 amino acids. CDR3 region: CAISPGLAGGTDTQYF. Here the CDR3 DNA reads TGTGCCATCAGCCCGGGACTAGCGGGAGGCACAGATACGCAGTATTTT.

This clone was observed once. The J gene is TRBJ2-1, the V gene TRBV18, with D perhaps TRBD2 (5 bases). The CDR3 is 13 amino acids. The V gene lost 3 bases and the J gene lost 12 bases, with 15 bases spanning the gap. CDR1 and CDR2 (germline): KGHSH, LQKENI. Written as DNA, the CDR3 is TGTGCCAGCTCACCCGAAAGGACGGAGGCGCAGTTCTTC. The encoded protein is CASSPERTEAQFF.

This chain uses TRBV5-1 with TRBJ2-3; 9 bases match TRBD2. This CDR3 region has 16 residues. The V and J ends lost 4 bases and 6 bases, in that order; junction bases with no gene match: 12. Germline-derived CDR1 and CDR2 are SGHRS and YFSETQ. CDR3 sequence reads: CASSLGVAGGPDTQYF. For the CDR3, the DNA is TGCGCCAGCAGCCTGGGGGTGGCGGGAGGGCCGGATACGCAGTATTTT.

The chain couples TRBV6-5 to TRBJ1-2; 7 nucleotides align to TRBD1. The CDR3 totals 15 residues. Germline V gene lookup returns CDR1 MNHEY and CDR2 SVGAGI. Trimming at V came to 6 bases and at J to 0 bases, leaving 7 bases not matched to a gene. The CDR3 DNA is TGTGCCAGCAGACCCCCGGGACAGCCTAACTATGGCTACACCTTC. It yields the protein CASRPPGQPNYGYTF.

The chain employs TRBV28 and TRBJ1-2, with 9 bases fitting TRBD1. Germline CDR1 is MDHEN and CDR2 is SYDVKM. The CDR3 has 17 residues. Trimming at V came to 5 bases and at J to 7 bases, leaving 17 bases not matched to a gene. CDR3 residues: CASSISTRRDRASGYTF. The CDR3 DNA follows: TGTGCCAGCAGTATATCAACCCGGCGGGACAGGGCGAGTGGCTACACCTTC.

CDR3 region: CASSIQGAGNQPQHF. For the CDR3, the DNA is TGTGCCAGCAGCATCCAGGGGGCTGGCAATCAGCCCCAGCATTTT. The chain is built from TRBV7-9 and TRBJ1-5; the match to TRBD1 covers 8 bases. Losses at the gene ends were 5 bases for V and 2 bases for J; bases not matched to a gene: 5. Germline CDR1 is SEHNR and CDR2 is FQNEAQ (reference sequence). This CDR3 has 15 amino acids.

The chain has TRBV2 and TRBJ2-7, with 7 nucleotides matching TRBD1. This CDR3 comprises 13 residues. V gave up 6 bases and J gave up 2 bases; unmatched junction bases: 4. Germline CDR1 SNHLY, CDR2 FYNNEI. The CDR3 sequence: CASSDDRAYEQYF. The CDR3 DNA reads TGTGCCAGCAGCGACGACAGGGCCTACGAGCAGTACTTC.

The V gene is TRBV4-2, the J gene TRBJ1-1; D unresolved. Trimming removed 3 bases from V and 5 bases from J, with 16 bases in between. The CDR3 length is 15 residues. CDR1 LGHNA and CDR2 YNFKEQ come from the germline V gene. The CDR3 region is CASSQSDGGGTEAFF. As DNA, the CDR3 is TGTGCCAGCAGCCAGAGTGACGGTGGCGGTACTGAAGCTTTCTTT.

The chain uses TRBV28 and TRBJ2-1; D uncertain. The length of the CDR3 is 11 residues. Trimming left V 10 bases short and J 6 bases short, with 10 bases between. Per germline, CDR1 MDHEN and CDR2 SYDVKM. Written as DNA, the CDR3 is TGTGCCAACGTACAGAGCAATGAGCAGTTCTTC. Translated: CANVQSNEQFF.

This clone was seen ten or more times. This sequence joins TRBV7-9 and TRBJ1-3; no clear D. CDR1 is SEHNR and CDR2 is FQNEAQ in the germline V gene (reference sequence). Trimming removed 5 bases from V and 2 bases from J, with 13 bases in between. The CDR3 spans 15 residues. The DNA of the CDR3 is TGTGCCAGCAGCCCCCCTCAGACACCTGGAAACACCATATATTTT. This gives the protein CASSPPQTPGNTIYF.